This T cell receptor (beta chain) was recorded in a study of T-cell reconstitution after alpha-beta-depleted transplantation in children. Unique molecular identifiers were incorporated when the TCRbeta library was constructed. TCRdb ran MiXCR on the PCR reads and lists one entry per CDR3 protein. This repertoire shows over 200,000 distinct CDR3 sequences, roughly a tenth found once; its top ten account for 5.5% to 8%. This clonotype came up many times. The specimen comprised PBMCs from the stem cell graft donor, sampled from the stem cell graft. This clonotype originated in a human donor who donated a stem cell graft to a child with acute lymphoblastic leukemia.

CDR3 nucleotide sequence: TGCAGCGTCACCGGGACGGTGATCTATGGCTACACCTTC. Its protein product is CSVTGTVIYGYTF. The chain carries TRBV29-1 and TRBJ1-2, with a tentative D call TRBD1 (5 bases). The CDR3 has 13 residues. Germline values: CDR1 SQVTM, CDR2 ANQGSEA. V dropped 6 bases and J dropped 4 bases, with 15 bases sitting between them.